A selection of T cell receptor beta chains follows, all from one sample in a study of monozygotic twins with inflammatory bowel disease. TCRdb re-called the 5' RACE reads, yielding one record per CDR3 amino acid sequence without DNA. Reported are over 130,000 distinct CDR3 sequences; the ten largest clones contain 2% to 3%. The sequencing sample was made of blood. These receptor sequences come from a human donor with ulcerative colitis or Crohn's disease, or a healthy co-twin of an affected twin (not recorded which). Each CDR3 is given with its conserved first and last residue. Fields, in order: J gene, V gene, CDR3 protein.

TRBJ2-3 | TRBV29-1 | CSTGGTSVPSDTQYF
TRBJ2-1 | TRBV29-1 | CSVEKGKRGGPYNEQFF
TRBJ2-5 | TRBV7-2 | CASSLVPYSGGSQETQYF
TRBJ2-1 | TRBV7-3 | CASSRGLQVDEQFF
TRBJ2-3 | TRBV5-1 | CASSLDSPDTQYF
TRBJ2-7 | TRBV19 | CASSPSGGRHYEQYF
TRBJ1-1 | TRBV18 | CASSQTGIQGGQNTEAFF
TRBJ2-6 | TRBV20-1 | CSAQPFPSGANVLTF
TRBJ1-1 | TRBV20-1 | CSARDLRGTEAFF
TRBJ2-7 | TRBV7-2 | CASSLAGGPDYEQYF
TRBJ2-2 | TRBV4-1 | CASSQDLRQSNTGELFF
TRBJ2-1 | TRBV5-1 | CASSSQGGSNEQFF
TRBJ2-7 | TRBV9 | CASSVGGSGSYEQYF
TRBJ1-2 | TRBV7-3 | CASSPDRASGGYTF
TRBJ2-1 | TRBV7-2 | CASSPRYNEQFF
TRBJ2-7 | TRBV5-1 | CASSLDGQGRQYF
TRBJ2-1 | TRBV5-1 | CASSLRTSGEVEQFF
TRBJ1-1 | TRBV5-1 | CASSVSAGTGAENTEAFF
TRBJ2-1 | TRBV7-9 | CASSLADRRYEQFF
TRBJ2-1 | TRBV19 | CASSMLAGGRNEQFF
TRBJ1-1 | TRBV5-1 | CASSQKTGGNTEAFF
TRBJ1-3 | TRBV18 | CASSPAGFFGNTIYF
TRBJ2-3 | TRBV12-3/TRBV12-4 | CASSPRTGRTSTDTQYF
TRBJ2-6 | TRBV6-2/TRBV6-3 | CASSYSARDRGHLGANVLTF
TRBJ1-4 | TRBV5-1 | CASSPQGYNEKLFF
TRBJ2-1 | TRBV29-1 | CSVEGLQDSYNEQFF
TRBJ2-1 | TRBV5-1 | CASSSRGLAGGLTYNEQFF
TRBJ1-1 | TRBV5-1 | CASSTQGTANTEAFF
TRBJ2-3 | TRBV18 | CASSPGLARSDTQYF
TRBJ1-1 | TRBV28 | CASSLIYTGALNTEAFF
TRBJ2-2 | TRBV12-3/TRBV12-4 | CASSGPAQNTGELFF
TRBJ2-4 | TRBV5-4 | CASSQTSGGKNIQYF
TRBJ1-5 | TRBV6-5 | CASSPTGGQGNQPQHF
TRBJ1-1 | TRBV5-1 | CASSLRDYTEAFF
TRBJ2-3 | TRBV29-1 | CSAQRGFEATDTQYF
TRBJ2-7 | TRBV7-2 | CASSFRGSYEQYF
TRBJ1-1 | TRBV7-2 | CASSLNRGGTEAFF
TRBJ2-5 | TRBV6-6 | CASLRGSGGETQYF
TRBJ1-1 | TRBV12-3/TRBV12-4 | CASSLDGEGANTEAFF
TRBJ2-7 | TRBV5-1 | CASSLRNRELGEQYF
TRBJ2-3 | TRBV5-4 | CASSFMGGGGTDTQYF
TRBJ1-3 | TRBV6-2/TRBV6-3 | CASREIGSGNTIYF
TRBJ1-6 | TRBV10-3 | CAIRQGSSRPLHF
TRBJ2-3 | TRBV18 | CASSPVLDGAPDTQYF
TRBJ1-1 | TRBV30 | CAWSMDRATEAFF
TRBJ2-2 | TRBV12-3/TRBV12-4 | CASTITRQGISGELFF
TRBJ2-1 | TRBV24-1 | CATSGFGGSYNEQFF
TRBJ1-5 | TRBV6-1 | CASSLRDRWNQPQHF
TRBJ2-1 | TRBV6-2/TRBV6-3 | CASNQGILHNEQFF
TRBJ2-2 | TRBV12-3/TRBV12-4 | CASSSYTRNTGELFF
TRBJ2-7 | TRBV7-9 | CASRPSGQGPYEQYF
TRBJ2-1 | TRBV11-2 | CASSLLRDGPWFF
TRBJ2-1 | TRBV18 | CASSPGQGNSYNEQFF
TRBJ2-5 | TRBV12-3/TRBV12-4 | CASSLAGAETQYF